The present T cell receptor beta chain was sequenced within a study of shared clonotypes between healthy human individuals (dated by TCRdb to 2018 to 2021). Context from the whole study: Three men and two women, aged 18 to 49 years, made up the cohort. To estimate repertoire size and how much clonotype sharing occurs between individuals, the study deeply sequenced the blood TCR repertoires of five healthy adults. Leukapheresis yielded between about 0.94 and 10 billion PBMCs per donor. Different laboratories and diverse techniques were used to prepare libraries and sequence TCR repertoires, to increase sequencing depth and limit assay-specific biases. For each donor, three plates each were used for CD4 naive and CD4 memory, two plates were used for CD8 naive, and one plate was used for CD8 memory. Overall results and qualifications from the work: Sampling was limited to blood, and TCR repertoires in tissue likely differ from TCR repertoires in blood. Clonotypes shared by all four sorted-subset donors showed higher generation probabilities than non-shared clonotypes. The small number of donors limited the genetic and exposure-history diversity represented. Rarefaction of sorted-subset datasets indicated incomplete sequencing despite the large sequencing depth. Pairwise subsampling indicated that sequencing depth was expected to affect the degree of clonotype sharing among donors. When several donors were compared, the shared fraction of clonotypes was around 5.1% for naive CD4, around 3.5% for naive CD8, 2% to 2.5% for memory CD4, and 0.4% for memory CD8. Naive subsets generally had larger estimated clonotype richness than memory subsets.

For this clone: The clone's antigen remains unknown. Nothing much larger sits one base from this clone, and base qualities are not available.

TCR CDR3 regions were amplified from genomic DNA by multiplex PCR using the deep immunoSEQ assay. Extracted genomic DNA from each cell subset was spread evenly across all wells of several immunoSEQ 96-well plates, with each plate serving as a replicate. Each replicate PCR for sorted subsets received about 200 ng genomic DNA, equal to tens of thousands of T cell genomes. Purified libraries were quantified with a Qubit 3.0 fluorometer, sized on a Bioanalyzer 2100, and re-quantified with the KAPA Library Quantification kit. Every immunoSEQ 96-well plate was sequenced on a dedicated single-read 150-cycle Illumina NextSeq 550 flow cell. Processing in the source paper ran as follows. Because the immunoSEQ output held only junctional sequences and lacked quality scores, the filtering could not match the filtering applied to full-length reads. Sequences were annotated with PyIR, a Python wrapper for IgBLAST v1.9, and V/J genes and CDR3 were assigned using IMGT germline references. Reads were filtered out if the reads had weak V/J assignments (E-value above 1e-6), no CDR3, stop codons, out-of-frame junctions, or ambiguous translated residues. A V3J clonotype was defined by an identical inferred V gene, J gene, and CDR3 amino acid sequence. The percentage overlap between two repertoires was calculated by dividing the number of shared unique clonotypes by the size of the smaller repertoire. RTK rarefaction, the Chao1 estimator, and Recon v2.1 estimates of unobserved clonotypes were used to assess repertoire richness. OLGA was used to compute generation probabilities for all TCRbeta clonotypes that the gDNA method yielded from several donors. TCRdb re-hosts the immuneACCESS table, in-frame sequences only. Its copies lack some clones; in the studies checked, an unresolved V gene accounts for under half of them, and the cause for the rest is not known. That table furnishes V, J and clone size, whereas the DNA furnished D and trimming. This sample comprises approximately 1.5 million clones, nearly 99% of them detected only once. About 0.45% of the sample rests with the top ten.

The donors were healthy, HIV-negative adults with no recently reported acute infections or vaccinations. Only Caucasian adults living in Nashville, Tennessee, USA were represented among the donors. Magnetic negative selection was used to enrich CD4+ T cells, after which naive cells were positively selected on CD45RA and the negative fraction became the memory subset. Blood was collected by leukapheresis, and PBMCs were isolated by Ficoll-Histopaque density gradient centrifugation and then cryopreserved in liquid nitrogen vapor phase. Analytical flow cytometry was used to check the purity and quantity of every magnetically sorted T cell population. From each sorted fraction, genomic DNA was isolated and quantified by UV absorbance on a Nanodrop 2000c. The receptor's source is a man aged 25 to 40 in good health. What was sequenced was naive CD4+ T cells sorted from blood. The cell subset or site tag for this specimen amounts to: CD45RA+ positively selected.

The DNA sequence is TGTGCCAGCAGCCAGACTAGCGGAGCCTACAATGAGCAGTTCTTC. This sequence encodes CASSQTSGAYNEQFF. Recombination joined TRBV7-2 with TRBJ2-1, with 9 middle bases fitting TRBD2. Unmatched junction bases come to 4, with V trimmed by 5 bases and J by 2 bases. The CDR3 covers 15 residues, taking in both the cysteine and the phenylalanine. CDR3 DNA is the only sequence kept; it has 45 bases, read in frame from the first base. The CDR1 and CDR2 encoded by the germline V gene are SGHTA and FQGNSA. The variable domain in full, with residues beyond the CDR3 obtained from the reference TRBV7-2 and TRBJ2-1 genes, is GAGVSQSPSNKVTEKGKDVELRCDPISGHTALYWYRQSLGQGLEFLIYFQGNSAPDKSGLPSDRFSAERTGGSVSTLTIQRTQQEDSAVYLCASSQTSGAYNEQFFGPGTRLTVL.